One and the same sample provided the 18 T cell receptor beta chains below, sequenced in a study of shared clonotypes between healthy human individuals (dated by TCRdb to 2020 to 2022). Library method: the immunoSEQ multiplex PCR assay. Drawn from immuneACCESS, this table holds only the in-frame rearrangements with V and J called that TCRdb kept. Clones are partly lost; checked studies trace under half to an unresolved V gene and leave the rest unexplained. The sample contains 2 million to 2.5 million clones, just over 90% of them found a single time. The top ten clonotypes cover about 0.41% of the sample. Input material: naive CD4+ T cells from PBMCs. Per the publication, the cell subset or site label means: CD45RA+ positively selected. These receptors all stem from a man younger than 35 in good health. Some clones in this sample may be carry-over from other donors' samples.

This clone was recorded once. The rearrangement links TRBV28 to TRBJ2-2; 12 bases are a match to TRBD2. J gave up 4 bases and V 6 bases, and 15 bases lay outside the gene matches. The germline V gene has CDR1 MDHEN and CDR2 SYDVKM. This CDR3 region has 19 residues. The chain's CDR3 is CASRHYRLAGGPVTGELFF. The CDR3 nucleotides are TGTGCCAGCAGGCATTACCGCCTAGCGGGAGGGCCCGTCACCGGGGAGCTGTTTTTT.

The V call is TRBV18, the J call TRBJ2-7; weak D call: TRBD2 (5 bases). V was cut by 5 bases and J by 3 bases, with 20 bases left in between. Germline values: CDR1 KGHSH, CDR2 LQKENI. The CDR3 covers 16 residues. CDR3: CASSTQSPSPIYEQYF. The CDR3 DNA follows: TGTGCCAGCTCAACCCAGAGTCCTAGCCCGATCTACGAGCAGTACTTC.

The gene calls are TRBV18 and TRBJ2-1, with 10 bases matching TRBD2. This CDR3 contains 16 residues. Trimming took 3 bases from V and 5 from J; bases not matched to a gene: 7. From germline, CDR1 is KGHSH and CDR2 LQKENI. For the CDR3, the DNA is TGTGCCAGCTCACCCGTCGTTCTAGCGGGAGACAATGAGCAGTTCTTC. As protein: CASSPVVLAGDNEQFF.

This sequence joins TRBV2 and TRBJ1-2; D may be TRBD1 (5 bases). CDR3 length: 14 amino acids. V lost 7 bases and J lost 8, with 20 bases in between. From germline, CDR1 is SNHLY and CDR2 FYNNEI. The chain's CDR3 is CASTSRRGSSGYTF. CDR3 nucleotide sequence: TGTGCCAGCACCAGCAGGCGGGGGTCGAGCGGCTACACCTTC. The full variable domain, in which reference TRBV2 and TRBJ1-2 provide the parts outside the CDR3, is EPEVTQTPSHQVTQMGQEVILRCVPISNHLYFYWYRQILGQKVEFLVSFYNNEISEKSEIFDDQFSVERPDGSNFTLKIRSTKLEDSAMYFCASTSRRGSSGYTFGSGTRLTVV.

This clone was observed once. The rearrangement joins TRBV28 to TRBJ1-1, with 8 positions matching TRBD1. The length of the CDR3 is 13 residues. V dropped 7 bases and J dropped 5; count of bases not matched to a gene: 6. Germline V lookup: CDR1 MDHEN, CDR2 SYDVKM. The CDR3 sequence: CASTRGLRTEAFF. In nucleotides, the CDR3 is TGTGCCAGCACCAGGGGGCTGAGGACTGAAGCTTTCTTT. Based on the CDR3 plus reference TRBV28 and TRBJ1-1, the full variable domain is DVKVTQSSRYLVKRTGEKVFLECVQDMDHENMFWYRQDPGLGLRLIYFSYDVKMKEKGDIPEGYSVSREKKERFSLILESASTNQTSMYLCASTRGLRTEAFFGQGTRLTVV.

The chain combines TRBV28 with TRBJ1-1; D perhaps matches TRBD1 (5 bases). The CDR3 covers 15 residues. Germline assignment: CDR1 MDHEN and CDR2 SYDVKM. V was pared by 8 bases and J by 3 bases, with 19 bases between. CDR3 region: CASGPGARRDTEAFF. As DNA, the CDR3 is TGTGCCAGCGGGCCCGGGGCGCGCAGGGACACTGAAGCTTTCTTT.

CDR3 region: CASSTSGGARTGELFF. DNA of the CDR3: TGTGCCAGCTCCACCTCGGGGGGCGCGCGGACCGGGGAGCTGTTTTTT. The gene calls are TRBV28 and TRBJ2-2; the D gene is possibly TRBD2 (7 bases). This CDR3 spans 16 amino acids. Trimming took off 8 bases at V and 5 bases at J, with 21 bases between the two ends. The germline V gene encodes CDR1 MDHEN and CDR2 SYDVKM.

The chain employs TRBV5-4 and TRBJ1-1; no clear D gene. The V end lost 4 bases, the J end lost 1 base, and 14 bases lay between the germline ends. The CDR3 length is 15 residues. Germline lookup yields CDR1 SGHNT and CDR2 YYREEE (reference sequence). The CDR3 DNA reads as TGTGCCAGCAGCAACCCGCAGGAGGGGAACACTGAAGCTTTCTTT. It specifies CASSNPQEGNTEAFF.

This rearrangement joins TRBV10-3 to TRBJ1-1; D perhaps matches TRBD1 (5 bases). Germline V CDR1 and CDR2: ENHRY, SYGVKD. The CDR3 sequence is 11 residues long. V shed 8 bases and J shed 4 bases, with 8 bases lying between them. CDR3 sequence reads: CAIQGTTEAFF. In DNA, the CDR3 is TGTGCCATCCAGGGAACCACTGAAGCTTTCTTT.

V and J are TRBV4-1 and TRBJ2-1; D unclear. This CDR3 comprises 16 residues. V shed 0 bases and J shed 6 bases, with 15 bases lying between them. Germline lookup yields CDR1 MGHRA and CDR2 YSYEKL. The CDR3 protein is CASSQDHSRAPNEQFF. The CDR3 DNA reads TGCGCCAGCAGCCAAGATCACAGTAGGGCCCCCAATGAGCAGTTCTTC.

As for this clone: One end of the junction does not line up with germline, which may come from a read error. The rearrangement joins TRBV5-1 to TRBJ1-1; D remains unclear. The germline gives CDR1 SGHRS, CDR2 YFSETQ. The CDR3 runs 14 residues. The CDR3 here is CASCLGAVTGEAFF. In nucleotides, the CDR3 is TGCGCCAGCTGCTTGGGTGCGGTAACGGGTGAAGCTTTCTTT.

The CDR3 sequence: CASREGSGTGELFF. CDR3 bases: TGTGCCAGCAGGGAGGGGAGTGGGACCGGGGAGCTGTTTTTT. The J gene is TRBJ2-2, the V gene TRBV2, with D perhaps matching TRBD2 (6 bases). Germline loops: CDR1 SNHLY, CDR2 FYNNEI. The CDR3 runs 14 residues. Between the trimmed V and J ends, which lost 6 bases and 5 bases, there was a span of 13 bases.

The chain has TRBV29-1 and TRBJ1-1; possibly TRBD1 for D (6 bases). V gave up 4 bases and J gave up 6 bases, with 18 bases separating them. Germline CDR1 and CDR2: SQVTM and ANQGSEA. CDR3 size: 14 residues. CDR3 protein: CSVGETGIIPEAFF. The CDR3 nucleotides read TGCAGCGTTGGGGAGACAGGAATTATACCTGAAGCTTTCTTT.

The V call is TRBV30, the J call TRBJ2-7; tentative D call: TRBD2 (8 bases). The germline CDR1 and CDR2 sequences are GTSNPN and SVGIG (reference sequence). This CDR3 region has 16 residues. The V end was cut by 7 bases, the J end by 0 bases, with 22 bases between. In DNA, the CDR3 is TGTGCCTATACGAAAAGGGGGCTAGCGGGCTCCTACGAGCAGTACTTC. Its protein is CAYTKRGLAGSYEQYF. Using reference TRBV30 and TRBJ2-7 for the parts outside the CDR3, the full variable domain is SQTIHQWPATLVQPVGSPLSLECTVEGTSNPNLYWYRQAAGRGLQLLFYSVGIGQISSEVPQNLSASRPQDRQFILSSKKLLLSDSGFYLCAYTKRGLAGSYEQYFGPGTRLTVT.

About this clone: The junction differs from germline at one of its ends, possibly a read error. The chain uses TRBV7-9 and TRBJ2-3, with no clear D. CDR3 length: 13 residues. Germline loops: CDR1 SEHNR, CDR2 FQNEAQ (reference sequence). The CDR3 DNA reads TGTGCCAGCAGCTTAGCGGTGCAAGGACCCAGTTTTTTT. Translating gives CASSLAVQGPSFF.

The CDR3 protein is CASSVTGADTEAFF. Written as DNA, the CDR3 is TGTGCCAGCAGCGTTACAGGGGCGGACACTGAAGCTTTCTTT. This sequence joins TRBV9 and TRBJ1-1, with TRBD1 matching over 7 bases. The CDR3 has 14 residues. Per germline, CDR1 SGDLS and CDR2 YYNGEE. V shed 2 bases, J shed 3 bases, and the junction held 4 bases outside the gene matches.

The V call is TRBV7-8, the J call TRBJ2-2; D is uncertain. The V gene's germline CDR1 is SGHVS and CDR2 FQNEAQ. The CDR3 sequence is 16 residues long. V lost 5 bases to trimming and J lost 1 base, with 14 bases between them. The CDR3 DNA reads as TGTGCCAGCAGCCCCACCGTCTTAAGGAACACCGGGGAGCTGTTTTTT. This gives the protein CASSPTVLRNTGELFF.

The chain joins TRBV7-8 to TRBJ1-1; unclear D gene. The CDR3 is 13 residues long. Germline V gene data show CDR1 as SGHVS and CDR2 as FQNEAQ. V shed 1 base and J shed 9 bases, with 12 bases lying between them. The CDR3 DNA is TGTGCCAGCAGCTTAGTGTCGGCTCCTAAAGCTTTCTTT. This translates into CASSLVSAPKAFF.